This note documents a single T cell receptor (beta chain) sequence. Its target is unknown. Germline loops: CDR1 LNHDA, CDR2 SQIVND (reference sequence). This CDR3 spans 13 amino acids. V lost 6 bases to trimming and J lost 7 bases; unmatched junction nucleotides: 8. The PCR used 60 Vbeta and 13 Jbeta primers. Sequenced by immunoSEQ multiplex PCR; TCRdb stores in-frame clones only, minus some. The sample shows 100,000 to 150,000 clones, more than 60% of them seen only once. The data stem from a study of cytomegalovirus exposure and HLA in healthy donors. Study as a whole: In an early release, HLA-typed donors contributed approximately 80 million unique TCR sequences. Most donors, around 81% of approximately 400 genotyped, fell in the Caucasian-associated ancestry cluster. General study points: TRBV6-2, TRBV6-3 and some other V segments were excluded as indistinguishable. High sensitivity and specificity were reportedly achieved when the classifier diagnosed cytomegalovirus status.

The receptor was isolated from a man younger than 45 in good health and CMV-seronegative. Sequenced material: PBMCs. The chain links TRBV19 to TRBJ1-2; 7 bases map to TRBD1. In DNA, the CDR3 is TGTGCCAGTAGGATCCCGACAGGGCTTGGCTACACCTTC. It specifies CASRIPTGLGYTF.